This T cell receptor (beta chain) was sequenced in a study of shared clonotypes between healthy human individuals. Study observations and caveats: The four-donor shared clonotypes exceeded non-shared clonotypes in generation probability, with non-shared ones scoring lower. A limitation of the genetic and exposure-history diversity represented arose from few donors. Specimens sampled were limited to blood, with tissue repertoires likely differing.

V shed 4 bases, J shed 2 bases, and the junction held 10 bases outside the gene matches. The germline V gene has CDR1 SGHNT and CDR2 YYREEE (reference sequence). The CDR3 extends over 17 amino acids. With regard to this clone: Its antigen is not known.

Libraries were prepared by immunoSEQ multiplex PCR; TCRdb keeps only in-frame clonotypes and omits some of them. The repertoire holds about 2 million clones, with around 95% as singletons. This sequence originates from a man aged 18 to 29 in good health. Material: naive CD4+ T cells sorted from blood. The subset: CD45RA+ positively selected. The V and J genes are TRBV5-4 and TRBJ2-2; TRBD2 matches 8 bases. The CDR3 DNA follows: TGTGCCAGCAGCCCGGGGGGGGCGCAAAAAAACACCGGGGAGCTGTTTTTT. Translated: CASSPGGAQKNTGELFF.